This T cell receptor beta chain was sequenced in a study of shared clonotypes between healthy human individuals. As for the study in general: CD4 naive and CD4 memory each took three plates per donor, while CD8 naive took two and CD8 memory one.

Terminally differentiated effector memory CD45RA+ cells were left out of the naive CD8 fraction, which was CD45RO-negative and positively selected for CCR7. This clone was picked up a small number of times. Evenly divided among several immunoSEQ plates was the genomic DNA of each subset. Using immunoSEQ multiplex PCR, the repertoire was profiled, and TCRdb retains in-frame clones only, with some absent. The data hold about 590,000 clones, with nearly 97% observed a single time. Germline V gene lookup returns CDR1 SSHAT and CDR2 FNYEAQ (reference sequence). The ends lost 6 bases at V and 7 bases at J; junction bases unmatched: 10. The CDR3 loop spans 15 amino acids.

The chain carries TRBV7-7 and TRBJ2-1; TRBD1 matches 9 bases. Sample: naive CD8+ T cells sorted from blood. This TCR was recovered from a woman aged 30 to 39 in good health. CDR3 loop: CASSVGAQGANEQFF. CDR3 nucleotides: TGTGCCAGCAGTGTAGGGGCACAGGGGGCTAATGAGCAGTTCTTC.